This TCR beta chain was captured in a study of spatial heterogeneity in lung cancer. Study overall: A module score for T cells, taken from matched bulk RNA-seq, correlated strongly with TCR transcript counts in tumor regions. TCR and UMI combinations that were unique each appeared, on average, more than ten times in raw reads. General observations from the study: Tumors with more nonsynonymous mutations had more expanded intratumoral alpha and beta TCRs.

Ten or more counts support this clonotype. The antigen remains unidentified. TCRdb reanalysed the 5' RACE reads using MiXCR and keeps one entry per CDR3 protein. The repertoire includes about 17,000 distinct CDR3 sequences, roughly 6% of them detected once, and around 7% sits in the top ten. The V end was cut by 3 bases, the J end by 6 bases, with 14 bases between. The CDR3 loop spans 15 amino acids. Germline V gene sequence: CDR1 MDHEN, CDR2 SYDVKM. Time point noted: sample taken at primary tumor resection. Unsorted whole RNA of tumor, nontumor lung or frozen PBMC was sequenced. The clonotype comes from a male donor with early-stage non-small cell lung cancer. The chain has TRBV28 and TRBJ2-2; perhaps D is TRBD1 or TRBD2 (5 bases each). Sample: lung tumor tissue, taken at surgery. The CDR3 DNA is TGTGCCAGCAGTTTGGGTCAGGGAGACGCCGGGGAGCTGTTTTTT. Protein: CASSLGQGDAGELFF.